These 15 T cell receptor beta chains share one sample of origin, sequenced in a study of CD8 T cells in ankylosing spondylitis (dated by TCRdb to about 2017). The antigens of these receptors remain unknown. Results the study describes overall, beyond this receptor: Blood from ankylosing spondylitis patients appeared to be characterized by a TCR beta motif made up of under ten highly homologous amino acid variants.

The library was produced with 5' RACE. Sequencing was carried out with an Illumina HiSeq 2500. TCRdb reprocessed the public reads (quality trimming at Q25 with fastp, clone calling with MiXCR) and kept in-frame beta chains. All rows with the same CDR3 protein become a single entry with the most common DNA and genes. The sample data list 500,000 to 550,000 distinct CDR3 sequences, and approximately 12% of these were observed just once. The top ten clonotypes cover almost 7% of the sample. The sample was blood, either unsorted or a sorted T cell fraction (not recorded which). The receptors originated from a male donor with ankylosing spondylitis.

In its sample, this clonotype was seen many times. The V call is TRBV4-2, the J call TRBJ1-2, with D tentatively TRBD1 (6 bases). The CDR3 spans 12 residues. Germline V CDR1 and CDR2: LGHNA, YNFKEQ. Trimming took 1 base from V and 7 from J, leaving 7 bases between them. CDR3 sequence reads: CASSQVGGGYTF. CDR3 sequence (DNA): TGTGCCAGCAGCCAAGTAGGGGGTGGCTACACCTTC.

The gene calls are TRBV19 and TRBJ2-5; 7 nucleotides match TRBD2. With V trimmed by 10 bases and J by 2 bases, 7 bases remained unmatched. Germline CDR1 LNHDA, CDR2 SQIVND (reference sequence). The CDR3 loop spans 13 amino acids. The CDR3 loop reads CAIPTSPQETQYF. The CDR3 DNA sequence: TGTGCCATTCCGACTAGCCCTCAAGAGACCCAGTACTTC.

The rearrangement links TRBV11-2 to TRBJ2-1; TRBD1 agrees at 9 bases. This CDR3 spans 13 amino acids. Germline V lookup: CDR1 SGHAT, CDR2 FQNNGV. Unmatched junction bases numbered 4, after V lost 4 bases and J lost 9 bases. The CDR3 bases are TGTGCCAGCAGCTGGGACAGGGAAGGTGAGCAGTTCTTC. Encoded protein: CASSWDREGEQFF.

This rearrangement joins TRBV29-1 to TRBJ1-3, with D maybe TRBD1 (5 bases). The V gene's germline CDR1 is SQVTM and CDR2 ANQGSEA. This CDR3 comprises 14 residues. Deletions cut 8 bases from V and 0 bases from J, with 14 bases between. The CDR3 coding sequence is TGCAGCATAGTTGGGGGGAGCTCTGGAAACACCATATATTTT. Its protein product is CSIVGGSSGNTIYF. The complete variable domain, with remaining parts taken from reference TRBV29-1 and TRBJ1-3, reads SAVISQKPSRDICQRGTSLTIQCQVDSQVTMMFWYRQQPGQSLTLIATANQGSEATYESGFVIDKFPISRPNLTFSTLTVSNMSPEDSSIYLCSIVGGSSGNTIYFGEGSWLTVV.

CDR3 sequence: CASSLGVNYEQYV. CDR3 DNA sequence: TGTGCCAGCAGTTTAGGGGTGAACTACGAGCAGTACGTC. V is TRBV12-3 or TRBV12-4 and J is TRBJ2-7; D call uncertain. Deletions cut 1 base from V and 3 bases from J, with 7 bases between. The CDR3 has 13 residues.

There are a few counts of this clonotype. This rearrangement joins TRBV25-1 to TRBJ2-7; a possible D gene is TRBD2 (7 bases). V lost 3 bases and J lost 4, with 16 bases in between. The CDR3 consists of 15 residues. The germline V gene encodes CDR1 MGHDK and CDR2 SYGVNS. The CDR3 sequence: CASSEGGTRRYEQYF. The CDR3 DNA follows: TGTGCCAGCAGTGAGGGGGGGACAAGGAGATACGAGCAGTACTTC.

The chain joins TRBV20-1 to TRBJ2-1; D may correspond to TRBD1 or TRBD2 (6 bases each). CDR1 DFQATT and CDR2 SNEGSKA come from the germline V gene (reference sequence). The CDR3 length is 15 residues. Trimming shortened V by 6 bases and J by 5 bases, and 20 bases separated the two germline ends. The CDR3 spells CSAKRGAGSDNEQFF. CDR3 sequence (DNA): TGCAGTGCCAAGAGGGGGGCGGGATCCGACAATGAGCAGTTCTTC.

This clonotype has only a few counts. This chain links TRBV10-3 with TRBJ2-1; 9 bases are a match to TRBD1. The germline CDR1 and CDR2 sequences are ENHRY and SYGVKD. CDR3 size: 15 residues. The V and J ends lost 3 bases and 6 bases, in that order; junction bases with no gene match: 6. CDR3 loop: CAISDRDRVVNEQFF. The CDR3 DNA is TGTGCCATCAGTGACCGGGACAGGGTGGTCAATGAGCAGTTCTTC.

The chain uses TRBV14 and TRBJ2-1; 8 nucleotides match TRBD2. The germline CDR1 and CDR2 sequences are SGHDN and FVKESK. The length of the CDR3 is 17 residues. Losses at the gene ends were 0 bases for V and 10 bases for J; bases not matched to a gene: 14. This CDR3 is CASSQDAIPAGVREQFF. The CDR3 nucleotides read TGTGCCAGCAGCCAAGATGCTATTCCAGCGGGAGTACGAGAGCAGTTCTTC.

The CDR3: CSARWDINQPQHF. CDR3 bases: TGCAGTGCCCGATGGGACATCAATCAGCCCCAGCATTTT. The rearrangement joins TRBV20-1 to TRBJ1-5; TRBD1 might be the D (6 bases). The germline V gene has CDR1 DFQATT and CDR2 SNEGSKA (reference sequence). The CDR3 covers 13 residues. The germline V and J ends were trimmed by 6 bases and 3 bases, with 12 bases remaining between them.

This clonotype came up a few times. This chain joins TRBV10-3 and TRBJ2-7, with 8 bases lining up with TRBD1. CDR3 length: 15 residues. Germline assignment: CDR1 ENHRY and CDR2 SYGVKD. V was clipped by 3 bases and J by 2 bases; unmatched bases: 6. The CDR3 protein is CAISDPTGVPYEQYF. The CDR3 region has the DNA TGTGCCATCAGTGACCCGACAGGGGTCCCCTACGAGCAGTACTTC.

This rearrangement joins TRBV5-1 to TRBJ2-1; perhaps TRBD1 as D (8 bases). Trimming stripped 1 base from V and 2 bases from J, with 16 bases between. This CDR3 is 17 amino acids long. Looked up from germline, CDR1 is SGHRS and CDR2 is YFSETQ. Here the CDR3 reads CASSLTGGGIPYNEQFF. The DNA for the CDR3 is TGCGCCAGCAGCTTGACAGGGGGGGGAATTCCCTACAATGAGCAGTTCTTC.

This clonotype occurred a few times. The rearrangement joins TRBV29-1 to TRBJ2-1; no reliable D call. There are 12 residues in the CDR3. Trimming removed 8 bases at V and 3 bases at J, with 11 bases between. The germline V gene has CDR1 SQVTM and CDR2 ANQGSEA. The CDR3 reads CSCTVDYNEQFF. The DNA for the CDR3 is TGCAGCTGTACTGTTGACTACAATGAGCAGTTCTTC.

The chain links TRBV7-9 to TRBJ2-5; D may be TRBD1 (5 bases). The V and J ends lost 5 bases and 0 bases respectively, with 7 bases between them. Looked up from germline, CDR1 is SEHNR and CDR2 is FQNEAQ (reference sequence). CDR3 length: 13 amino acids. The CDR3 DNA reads TGTGCCAGCAGCAACAGGTACCAAGAGACCCAGTACTTC. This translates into CASSNRYQETQYF. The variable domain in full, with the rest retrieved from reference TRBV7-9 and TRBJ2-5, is DTGVSQNPRHKITKRGQNVTFRCDPISEHNRLYWYRQTLGQGPEFLTYFQNEAQLEKSRLLSDRFSAERPKGSFSTLEIQRTEQGDSAMYLCASSNRYQETQYFGPGTRLLVL.

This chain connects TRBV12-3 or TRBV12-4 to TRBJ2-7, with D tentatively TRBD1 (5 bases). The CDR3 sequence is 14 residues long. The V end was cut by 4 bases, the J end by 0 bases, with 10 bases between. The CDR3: CASSSEGDSYEQYF. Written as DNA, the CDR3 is TGTGCCAGCAGTTCTGAAGGGGACTCCTACGAGCAGTACTTC.